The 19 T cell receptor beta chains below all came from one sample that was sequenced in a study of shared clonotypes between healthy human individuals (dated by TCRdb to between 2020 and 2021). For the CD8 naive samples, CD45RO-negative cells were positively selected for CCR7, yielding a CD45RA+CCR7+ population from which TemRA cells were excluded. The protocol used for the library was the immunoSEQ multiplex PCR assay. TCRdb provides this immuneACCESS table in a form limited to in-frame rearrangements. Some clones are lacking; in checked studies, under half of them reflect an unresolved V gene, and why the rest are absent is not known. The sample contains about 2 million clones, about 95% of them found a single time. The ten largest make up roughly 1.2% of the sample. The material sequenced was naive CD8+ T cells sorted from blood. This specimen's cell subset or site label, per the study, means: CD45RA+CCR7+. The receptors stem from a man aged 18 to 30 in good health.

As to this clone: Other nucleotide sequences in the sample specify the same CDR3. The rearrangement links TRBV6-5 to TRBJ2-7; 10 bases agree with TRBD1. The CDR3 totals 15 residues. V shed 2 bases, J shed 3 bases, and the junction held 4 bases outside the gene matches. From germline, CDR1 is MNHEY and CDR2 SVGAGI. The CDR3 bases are TGTGCCAGCAGTTACCCGGGACAGGGGATCTACGAGCAGTACTTC. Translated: CASSYPGQGIYEQYF.

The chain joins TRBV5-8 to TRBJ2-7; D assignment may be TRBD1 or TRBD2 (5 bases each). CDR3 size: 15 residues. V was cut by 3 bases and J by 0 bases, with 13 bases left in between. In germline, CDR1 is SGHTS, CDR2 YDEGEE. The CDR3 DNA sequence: TGTGCCAGCAGCTCCCGGGACGGCAGCTCCTACGAGCAGTACTTC. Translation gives CASSSRDGSSYEQYF.

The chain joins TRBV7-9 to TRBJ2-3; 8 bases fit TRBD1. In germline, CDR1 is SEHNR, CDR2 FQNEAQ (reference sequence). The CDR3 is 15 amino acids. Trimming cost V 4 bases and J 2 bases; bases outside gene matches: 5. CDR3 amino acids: CASSYPGQVTDTQYF. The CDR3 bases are TGTGCCAGCAGCTACCCGGGACAGGTCACAGATACGCAGTATTTT.

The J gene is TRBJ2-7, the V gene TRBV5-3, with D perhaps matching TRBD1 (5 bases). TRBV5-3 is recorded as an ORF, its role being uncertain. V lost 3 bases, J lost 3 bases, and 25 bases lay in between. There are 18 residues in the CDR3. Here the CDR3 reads CARSSCPGLVFAHYEQYF. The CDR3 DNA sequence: TGTGCCAGAAGCTCTTGTCCAGGGCTAGTGTTCGCCCACTACGAGCAGTACTTC.

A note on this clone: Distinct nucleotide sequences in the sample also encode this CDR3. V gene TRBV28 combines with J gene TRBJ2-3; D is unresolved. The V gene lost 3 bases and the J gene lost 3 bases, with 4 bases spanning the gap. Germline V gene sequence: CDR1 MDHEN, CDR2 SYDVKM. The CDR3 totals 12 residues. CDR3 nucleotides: TGTGCCAGCAGTTTCCGAACAGATACGCAGTATTTT. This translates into CASSFRTDTQYF.

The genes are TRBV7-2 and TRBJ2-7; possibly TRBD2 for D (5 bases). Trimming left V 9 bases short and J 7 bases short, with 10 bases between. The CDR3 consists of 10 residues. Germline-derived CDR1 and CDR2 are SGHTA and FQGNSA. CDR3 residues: CASLAWEQYF. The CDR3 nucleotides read TGTGCCAGTTTAGCGTGGGAGCAGTACTTC. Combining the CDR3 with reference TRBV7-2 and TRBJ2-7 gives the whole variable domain GAGVSQSPSNKVTEKGKDVELRCDPISGHTALYWYRQSLGQGLEFLIYFQGNSAPDKSGLPSDRFSAERTGGSVSTLTIQRTQQEDSAVYLCASLAWEQYFGPGTRLTVT.

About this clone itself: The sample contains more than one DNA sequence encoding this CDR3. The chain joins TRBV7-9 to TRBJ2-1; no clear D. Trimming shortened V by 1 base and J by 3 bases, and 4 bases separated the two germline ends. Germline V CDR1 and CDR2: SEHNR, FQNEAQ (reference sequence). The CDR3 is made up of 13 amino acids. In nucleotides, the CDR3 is TGTGCCAGCAGCTTAGTAGGCTACAATGAGCAGTTCTTC. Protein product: CASSLVGYNEQFF.

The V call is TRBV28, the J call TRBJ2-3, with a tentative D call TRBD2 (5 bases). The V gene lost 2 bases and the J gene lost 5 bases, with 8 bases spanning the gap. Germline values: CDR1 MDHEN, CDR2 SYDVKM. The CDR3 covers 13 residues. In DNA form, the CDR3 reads TGTGCCAGCAGTTTACAACTAGGAGATACGCAGTATTTT. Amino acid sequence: CASSLQLGDTQYF.

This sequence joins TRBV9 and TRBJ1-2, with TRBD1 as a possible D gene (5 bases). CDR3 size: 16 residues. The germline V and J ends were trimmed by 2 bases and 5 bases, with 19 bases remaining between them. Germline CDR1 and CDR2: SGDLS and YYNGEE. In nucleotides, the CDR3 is TGTGCCAGCAGCGTCGGTTCAGGGCCCCAAAGTTATGGCTACACCTTC. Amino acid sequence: CASSVGSGPQSYGYTF. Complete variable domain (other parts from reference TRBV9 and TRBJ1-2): DSGVTQTPKHLITATGQRVTLRCSPRSGDLSVYWYQQSLDQGLQFLIQYYNGEERAKGNILERFSAQQFPDLHSELNLSSLELGDSALYFCASSVGSGPQSYGYTFGSGTRLTVV.

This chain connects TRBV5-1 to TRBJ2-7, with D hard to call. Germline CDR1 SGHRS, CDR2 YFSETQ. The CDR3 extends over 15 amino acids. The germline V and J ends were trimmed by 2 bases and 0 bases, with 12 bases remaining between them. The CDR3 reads CASSLYSSLSYEQYF. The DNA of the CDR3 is TGCGCCAGCAGCTTATACAGCAGCCTCTCCTACGAGCAGTACTTC.

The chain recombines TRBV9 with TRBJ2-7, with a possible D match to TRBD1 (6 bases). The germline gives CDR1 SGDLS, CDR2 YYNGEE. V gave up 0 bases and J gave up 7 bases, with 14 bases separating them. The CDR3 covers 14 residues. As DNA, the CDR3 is TGTGCCAGCAGCGTAGTCCCTGACAGGTTTGAGCAGTACTTC. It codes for CASSVVPDRFEQYF. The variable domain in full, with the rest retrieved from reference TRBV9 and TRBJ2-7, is DSGVTQTPKHLITATGQRVTLRCSPRSGDLSVYWYQQSLDQGLQFLIQYYNGEERAKGNILERFSAQQFPDLHSELNLSSLELGDSALYFCASSVVPDRFEQYFGPGTRLTVT.

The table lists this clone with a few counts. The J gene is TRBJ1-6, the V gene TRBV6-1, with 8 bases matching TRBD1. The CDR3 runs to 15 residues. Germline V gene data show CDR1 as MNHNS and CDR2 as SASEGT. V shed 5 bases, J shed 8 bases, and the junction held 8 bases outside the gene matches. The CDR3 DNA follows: TGTGCCAGCAGTCACTACAGGGGGAGCGATTCACCCCTCCACTTT. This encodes CASSHYRGSDSPLHF.

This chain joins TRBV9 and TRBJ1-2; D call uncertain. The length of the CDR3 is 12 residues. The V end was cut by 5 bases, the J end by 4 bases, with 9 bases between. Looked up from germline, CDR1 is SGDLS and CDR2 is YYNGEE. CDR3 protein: CASSTEFYGYTF. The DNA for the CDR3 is TGTGCCAGCAGTACAGAATTCTATGGCTACACCTTC. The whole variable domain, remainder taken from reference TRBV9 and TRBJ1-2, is DSGVTQTPKHLITATGQRVTLRCSPRSGDLSVYWYQQSLDQGLQFLIQYYNGEERAKGNILERFSAQQFPDLHSELNLSSLELGDSALYFCASSTEFYGYTFGSGTRLTVV.

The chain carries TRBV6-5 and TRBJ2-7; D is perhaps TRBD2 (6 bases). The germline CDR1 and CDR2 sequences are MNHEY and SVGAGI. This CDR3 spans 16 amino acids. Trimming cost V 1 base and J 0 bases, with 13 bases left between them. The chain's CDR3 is CASSYLEGDLSYEQYF. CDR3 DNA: TGTGCCAGCAGTTACTTGGAGGGCGATCTCTCCTACGAGCAGTACTTC.

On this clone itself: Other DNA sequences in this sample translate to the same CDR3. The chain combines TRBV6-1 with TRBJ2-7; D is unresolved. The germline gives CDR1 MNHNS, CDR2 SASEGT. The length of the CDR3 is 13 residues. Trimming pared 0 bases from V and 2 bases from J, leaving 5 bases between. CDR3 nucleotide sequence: TGTGCCAGCAGTGAAGCCCCTCCCTACGAGCAGTACTTC. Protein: CASSEAPPYEQYF.

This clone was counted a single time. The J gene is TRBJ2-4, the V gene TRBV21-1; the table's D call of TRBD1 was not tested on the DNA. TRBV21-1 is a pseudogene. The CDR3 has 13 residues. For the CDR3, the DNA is TGTGCTACACCGGGACAGGGGGAACACATTCAGTACTTC. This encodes CATPGQGEHIQYF.

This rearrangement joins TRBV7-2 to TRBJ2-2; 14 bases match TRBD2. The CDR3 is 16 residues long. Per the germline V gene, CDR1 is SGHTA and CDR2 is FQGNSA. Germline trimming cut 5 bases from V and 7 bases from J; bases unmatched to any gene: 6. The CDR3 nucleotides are TGTGCCAGCAGCGCCGGACTAGCGGGAGGAGACGGGGAGCTGTTTTTT. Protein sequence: CASSAGLAGGDGELFF.

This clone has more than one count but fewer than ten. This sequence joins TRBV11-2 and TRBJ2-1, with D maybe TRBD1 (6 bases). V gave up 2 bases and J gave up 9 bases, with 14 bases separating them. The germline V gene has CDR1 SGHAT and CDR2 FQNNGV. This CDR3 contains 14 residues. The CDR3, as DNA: TGTGCCAGCAGCTTACCCCCAGGGGTAAGTGAGCAGTTCTTC. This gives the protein CASSLPPGVSEQFF.

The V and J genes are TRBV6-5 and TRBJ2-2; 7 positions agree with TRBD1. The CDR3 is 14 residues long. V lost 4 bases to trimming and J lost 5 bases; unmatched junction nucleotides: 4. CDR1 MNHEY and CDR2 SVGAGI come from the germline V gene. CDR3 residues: CASSSPGQTGELFF. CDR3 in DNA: TGTGCCAGCAGTTCCCCGGGACAGACCGGGGAGCTGTTTTTT.